The next 17 T cell receptor beta chains were all read from a single sample in a study of T cell responses to AZD1222 COVID-19 vaccine. This table comes from immunoSEQ multiplex PCR, and its TCRdb copy is limited to in-frame clones, with some not included. The sample contains about 170,000 clones, 85% to 90% of which appear only once. The material was peripheral blood, obtained on day 0 of AZD1222 vaccination. These receptors came from an adult in good health.

V and J are TRBV5-1 and TRBJ1-1; the D is unclear. The CDR3 sequence is 15 residues long. From germline, CDR1 is SGHRS and CDR2 YFSETQ. V was pared by 0 bases and J by 5 bases, with 14 bases between. For the CDR3, the DNA is TGCGCCAGCAGCTTGGGCACGATGGTCGGAACTGAAGCTTTCTTT. Its protein is CASSLGTMVGTEAFF.

The V gene is TRBV3-1 (or the pseudogene TRBV3-2), the J gene TRBJ1-1, with D hard to call. V lost 0 bases, J lost 7 bases, and 6 bases lay in between. The length of the CDR3 is 12 residues. Germline CDR1 and CDR2: LGHDT and YNNKEL (reference sequence). DNA of the CDR3: TGTGCCAGCAGCCAAGACGAGGGTGAAGCTTTCTTT. Translating gives CASSQDEGEAFF.

The V and J genes are TRBV30 and TRBJ1-3; tentatively, D is TRBD1 (6 bases). There are 16 residues in the CDR3. Trimming pared 2 bases from V and 2 bases from J, leaving 16 bases between. From germline, CDR1 is GTSNPN and CDR2 SVGIG (reference sequence). The CDR3 loop reads CAWSPIGQFAGNTIYF. The CDR3 coding sequence is TGTGCCTGGAGTCCTATTGGACAGTTCGCTGGAAACACCATATATTTT.

The chain carries TRBV3-1 (or the pseudogene TRBV3-2) and TRBJ1-3, with TRBD1 matching over 9 bases. CDR1 and CDR2 (germline): LGHDT, YNNKEL (reference sequence). CDR3 length: 18 amino acids. The ends lost 1 base at V and 0 bases at J; junction bases unmatched: 7. CDR3 loop: CASSQVSTGGFSGNTIYF. Written as DNA, the CDR3 is TGTGCCAGCAGCCAAGTCTCGACAGGGGGATTCTCTGGAAACACCATATATTTT.

The chain combines TRBV6-1 with TRBJ2-7; D is ambiguous. CDR1 is MNHNS, CDR2 SASEGT, per germline. The ends were cut back, 2 bases at V and 3 bases at J, with 11 bases in the middle. This CDR3 spans 14 amino acids. The CDR3 region is CASSERVGLYEQYV. The CDR3 nucleotides read TGTGCCAGCAGTGAAAGAGTCGGGCTCTACGAGCAGTACGTC.

The J gene is TRBJ2-1, the V gene TRBV7-2; 11 nucleotides agree with TRBD2. The junction had 4 bases not matched to a gene; V was cut back by 5 bases and J by 4 bases. This CDR3 is built from 15 residues. The germline gives CDR1 SGHTA, CDR2 FQGNSA. CDR3 in amino acids: CASSQLAGAYNEQFF. As DNA, the CDR3 is TGTGCCAGCAGCCAACTAGCGGGAGCTTACAATGAGCAGTTCTTC. Complete variable domain (other parts from reference TRBV7-2 and TRBJ2-1): GAGVSQSPSNKVTEKGKDVELRCDPISGHTALYWYRQSLGQGLEFLIYFQGNSAPDKSGLPSDRFSAERTGGSVSTLTIQRTQQEDSAVYLCASSQLAGAYNEQFFGPGTRLTVL.

There are a few counts of this clone. The rearrangement links TRBV19 to TRBJ1-6; D is ambiguous. Germline V gene lookup returns CDR1 LNHDA and CDR2 SQIVND (reference sequence). Trimming removed 1 base at V and 11 bases at J, with 15 bases between. The CDR3 runs to 15 residues. The CDR3 DNA reads as TGTGCCAGTAGTATAGCGAAGGGCCTACGGCCACCCCTCCACTTT. It encodes CASSIAKGLRPPLHF.

This clone appeared once. The rearrangement uses TRBV9 and TRBJ1-4; TRBD1 is a possible D gene (6 bases). Deletions cut 0 bases from V and 7 bases from J, with 13 bases between. This CDR3 is 15 amino acids long. CDR1 is SGDLS and CDR2 is YYNGEE in the germline V gene. For the CDR3, the DNA is TGTGCCAGCAGCGTAGTGGAACAGGGACGTGAAAAACTGTTTTTT. It specifies CASSVVEQGREKLFF. The complete variable domain, with remaining parts taken from reference TRBV9 and TRBJ1-4, reads DSGVTQTPKHLITATGQRVTLRCSPRSGDLSVYWYQQSLDQGLQFLIQYYNGEERAKGNILERFSAQQFPDLHSELNLSSLELGDSALYFCASSVVEQGREKLFFGSGTQLSVL.

In DNA form, the CDR3 reads TGTGCCAGTACACAAGGGATCCTGGGGGGAAACACCATATATTTT. This encodes CASTQGILGGNTIYF. The V and J genes are TRBV19 and TRBJ1-3; unclear D gene. Germline loops: CDR1 LNHDA, CDR2 SQIVND (reference sequence). The CDR3 consists of 15 residues. Trimming cost V 7 bases and J 4 bases, with 17 bases left between them.

This chain joins TRBV27 and TRBJ2-7, with 9 bases identical to TRBD1. Trimming took 5 bases from V and 9 from J; bases not matched to a gene: 11. Germline lookup yields CDR1 MNHEY and CDR2 SMNVEV (reference sequence). The CDR3 totals 14 residues. CDR3 nucleotide sequence: TGTGCCAGCAGTCCCTGGACAGGGGCGGGGTGGCAGTACGTC. It is translated as CASSPWTGAGWQYV.

The chain is built from TRBV18 and TRBJ1-1; TRBD1 aligns across 8 bases. This CDR3 is built from 15 residues. With 3 bases clipped from V and 3 bases from J, the junction kept 6 bases outside the gene matches. Germline lookup yields CDR1 KGHSH and CDR2 LQKENI. The CDR3 nucleotides read TGTGCCAGCTCACCTCAGGGGGCACAGGACACTGAAGCTTTCTTT. Translated: CASSPQGAQDTEAFF.

This clone was detected once. This chain uses TRBV7-9 with TRBJ2-3, with D perhaps TRBD1 or TRBD2 (5 bases each). Trimming cost V 1 base and J 1 base, with 12 bases left between them. CDR1 is SEHNR and CDR2 is FQNEAQ in the germline V gene (reference sequence). The CDR3 runs 16 residues. In nucleotides, the CDR3 is TGTGCCAGCAGCTTAGGGGCAGTGGGGGGCACAGATACGCAGTATTTT. As protein: CASSLGAVGGTDTQYF.

The gene calls are TRBV21-1 and TRBJ2-1; the D call TRBD2 from the table was never checked on the DNA. TRBV21-1 is assigned pseudogene status. This CDR3 has 18 residues. This CDR3 is CASSISTREGGAYNEQFF. Here the CDR3 DNA reads TGTGCCAGCAGCATCTCTACTCGGGAGGGCGGGGCCTACAATGAGCAGTTCTTC.

This sequence joins TRBV2 and TRBJ1-3; 9 bases match TRBD1. The germline V gene has CDR1 SNHLY and CDR2 FYNNEI. This CDR3 comprises 13 residues. V gave up 9 bases and J gave up 5 bases; unmatched junction bases: 5. CDR3 sequence reads: CARMGTGRNTIYF. The CDR3 DNA sequence: TGTGCCAGGATGGGGACAGGGAGAAACACCATATATTTT.

The chain couples TRBV30 to TRBJ1-2; D unresolved. CDR3 length equals 10 residues. Germline values: CDR1 GTSNPN, CDR2 SVGIG (reference sequence). CDR3 protein: CAKEGQGYTF. The CDR3 region has the DNA TGTGCTAAAGAGGGTCAAGGCTACACCTTC. The full variable domain, with the rest looked up from reference TRBV30 and TRBJ1-2, is SQTIHQWPATLVQPVGSPLSLECTVEGTSNPNLYWYRQAAGRGLQLLFYSVGIGQISSEVPQNLSASRPQDRQFILSSKKLLLSDSGFYLCAKEGQGYTFGSGTRLTVV.

The chain couples TRBV5-5 to TRBJ1-4; 7 bases are shared with TRBD1. The germline CDR1 and CDR2 sequences are SGHKS and YYEKEE (reference sequence). This CDR3 is 15 amino acids long. V dropped 4 bases and J dropped 5; count of bases not matched to a gene: 8. This chain's CDR3 is CASSARQGGNEKLFF. CDR3 sequence (DNA): TGTGCCAGCAGCGCAAGACAGGGAGGGAATGAAAAACTGTTTTTT.

The chain couples TRBV9 to TRBJ1-1, with 7 bases identical to TRBD1. This CDR3 has 14 residues. With V trimmed by 2 bases and J by 5 bases, 6 bases remained unmatched. Germline CDR1 reads SGDLS; CDR2 reads YYNGEE. CDR3 coding DNA: TGTGCCAGCAGCGTCCACGCCAGGGGGACTGAAGCTTTCTTT. Protein sequence: CASSVHARGTEAFF. Based on the CDR3 plus reference TRBV9 and TRBJ1-1, the full variable domain is DSGVTQTPKHLITATGQRVTLRCSPRSGDLSVYWYQQSLDQGLQFLIQYYNGEERAKGNILERFSAQQFPDLHSELNLSSLELGDSALYFCASSVHARGTEAFFGQGTRLTVV.